Sequencing of this T cell receptor (beta chain) was carried out in a study of T cells in tuberculosis. Findings and limits, study-wide: Smaller alpha distances in active tuberculosis partly reflected shorter CDR3-alpha lengths. Active tuberculosis TCR-alpha repertoires lay closer to GMM-specific TCRs than IGRA-negative controls, suggesting clonal expansion.

On average about 100,000 T cells per donor were immunosequenced. The CDR3 is 16 amino acids. The V and J ends lost 5 bases and 2 bases, in that order; junction bases with no gene match: 10. Germline V lookup: CDR1 SGHTA, CDR2 FQGNSA. Remarks on this clone: Its antigen is not identified.

Some clones are missing from TCRdb's copy, which holds only in-frame ones; the method was immunoSEQ multiplex PCR. The table includes 37,000 or so clones, roughly 93% detected once. Material for sequencing was PBMCs. This chain uses TRBV7-2 with TRBJ2-7; 9 bases match TRBD1. The TCR was taken from a donor aged 10-29 years with latent tuberculosis or without tuberculosis infection. Some clones in this sample may be carry-over from other donors' samples. CDR3 protein: CASSVNRDRATYEQYF. The CDR3 DNA follows: TGTGCCAGCAGCGTGAACCGGGACAGGGCCACCTACGAGCAGTACTTC.